Sequencing of this TCR beta chain was carried out in a study of chemoradiotherapy in HPV16-positive cancers. About the study: Functional T-cell assays on a couple of HPV16-positive patients' cells defined candidate HPV-specific clones and common TCR motifs.

Assay used: immunoSEQ multiplex PCR; TCRdb lists only in-frame clones, some missing. The sample contains approximately 9,000 clones, about 80% of which appear only once. Over chemoradiotherapy, repertoires were sampled more than once. General study results and limits: HPV-specific T cells were functionally defined from only a couple of HPV16-positive patients. For HPV16-positive patients, expanding HPV-responsive T cells associated with longer recurrence-free survival.

V was cut by 4 bases and J by 2 bases, with 15 bases left in between. CDR3 size: 15 residues. Germline V gives CDR1 SGHAT, CDR2 FQNNGV. Points on this clone: Its target is unknown.

This sample comprised blood, obtained from a patient who underwent chemoradiotherapy. The chain links TRBV11-2 to TRBJ2-7, with D possibly being TRBD2 (5 bases). The receptor was isolated from a human donor with HPV-associated anogenital cancer. The CDR3 coding sequence is TGTGCCAGCAGCTCCCGGACTCGACCAGCCTACGAGCAGTACTTC. Its protein is CASSSRTRPAYEQYF.